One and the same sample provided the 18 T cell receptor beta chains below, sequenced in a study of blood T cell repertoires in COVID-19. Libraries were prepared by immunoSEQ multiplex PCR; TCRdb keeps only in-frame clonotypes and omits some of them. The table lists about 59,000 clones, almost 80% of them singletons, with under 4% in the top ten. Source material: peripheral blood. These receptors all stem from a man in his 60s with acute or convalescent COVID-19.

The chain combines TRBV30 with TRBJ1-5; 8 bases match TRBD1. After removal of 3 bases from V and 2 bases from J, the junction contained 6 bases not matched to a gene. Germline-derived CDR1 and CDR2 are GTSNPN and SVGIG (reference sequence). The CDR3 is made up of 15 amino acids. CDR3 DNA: TGTGCCTGGAGCAGAACAGGGGGTGGCAATCAGCCCCAGCATTTT. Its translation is CAWSRTGGGNQPQHF.

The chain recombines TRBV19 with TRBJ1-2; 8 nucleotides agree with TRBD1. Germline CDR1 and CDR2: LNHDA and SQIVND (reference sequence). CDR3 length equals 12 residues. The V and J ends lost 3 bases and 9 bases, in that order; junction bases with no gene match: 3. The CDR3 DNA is TGTGCCAGTAGTATCGGGACAGGAAGCTACACCTTC. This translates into CASSIGTGSYTF.

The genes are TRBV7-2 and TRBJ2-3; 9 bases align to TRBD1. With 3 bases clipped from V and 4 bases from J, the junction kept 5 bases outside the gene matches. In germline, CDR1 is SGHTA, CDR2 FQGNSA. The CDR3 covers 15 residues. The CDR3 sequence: CASSFPGTGPDTQYF. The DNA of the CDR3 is TGTGCCAGCAGCTTTCCCGGGACAGGGCCAGATACGCAGTATTTT. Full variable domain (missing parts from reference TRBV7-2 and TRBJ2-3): GAGVSQSPSNKVTEKGKDVELRCDPISGHTALYWYRQSLGQGLEFLIYFQGNSAPDKSGLPSDRFSAERTGGSVSTLTIQRTQQEDSAVYLCASSFPGTGPDTQYFGPGTRLTVL.

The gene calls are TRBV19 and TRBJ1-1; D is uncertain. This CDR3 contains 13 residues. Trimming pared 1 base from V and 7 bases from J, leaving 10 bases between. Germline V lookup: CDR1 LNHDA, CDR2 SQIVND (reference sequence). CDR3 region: CASSIGLRGEAFF. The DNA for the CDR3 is TGTGCCAGTAGTATAGGGTTGAGAGGTGAAGCTTTCTTT.

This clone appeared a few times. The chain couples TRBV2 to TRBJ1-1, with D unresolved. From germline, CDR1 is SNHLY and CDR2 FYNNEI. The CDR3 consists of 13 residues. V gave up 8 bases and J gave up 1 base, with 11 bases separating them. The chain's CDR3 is CASAGGGNTEAFF. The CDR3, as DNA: TGTGCCAGCGCAGGAGGTGGGAACACTGAAGCTTTCTTT. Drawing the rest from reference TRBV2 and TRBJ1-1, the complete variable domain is EPEVTQTPSHQVTQMGQEVILRCVPISNHLYFYWYRQILGQKVEFLVSFYNNEISEKSEIFDDQFSVERPDGSNFTLKIRSTKLEDSAMYFCASAGGGNTEAFFGQGTRLTVV.

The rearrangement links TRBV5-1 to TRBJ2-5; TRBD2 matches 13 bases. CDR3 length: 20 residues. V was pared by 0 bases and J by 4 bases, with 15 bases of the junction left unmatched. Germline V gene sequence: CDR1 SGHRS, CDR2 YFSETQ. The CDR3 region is CASSLVLLGTGLAGRETQYF. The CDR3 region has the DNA TGCGCCAGCAGCTTGGTATTGCTGGGAACGGGACTAGCGGGAAGAGAGACCCAGTACTTC.

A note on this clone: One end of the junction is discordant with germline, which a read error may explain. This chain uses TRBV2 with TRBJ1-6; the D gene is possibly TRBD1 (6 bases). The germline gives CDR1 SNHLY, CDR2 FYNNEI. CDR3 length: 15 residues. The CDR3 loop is CASNEDTGTVSPLHF. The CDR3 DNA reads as TGTGCCAGCAATGAAGATACAGGGACGGTTTCACCCCTCCACTTT.

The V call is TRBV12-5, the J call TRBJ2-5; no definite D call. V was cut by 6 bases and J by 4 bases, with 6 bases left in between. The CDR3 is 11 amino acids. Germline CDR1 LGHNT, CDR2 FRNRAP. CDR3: CASGLRETQYF. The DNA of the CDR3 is TGTGCTAGTGGCCTCAGAGAGACCCAGTACTTC.

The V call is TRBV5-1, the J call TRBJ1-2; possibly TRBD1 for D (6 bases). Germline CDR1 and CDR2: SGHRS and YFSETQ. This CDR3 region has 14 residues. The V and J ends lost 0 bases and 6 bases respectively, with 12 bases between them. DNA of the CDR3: TGCGCCAGCAGCTTGGAGACAGGCGAGGATGGCTACACCTTC. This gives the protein CASSLETGEDGYTF.

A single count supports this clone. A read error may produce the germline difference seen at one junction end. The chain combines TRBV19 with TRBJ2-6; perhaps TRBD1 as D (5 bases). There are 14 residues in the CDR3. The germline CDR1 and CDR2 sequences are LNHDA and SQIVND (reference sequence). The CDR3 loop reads CASRMRTGANVPTF. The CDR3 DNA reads TGTGCCAGTAGGATGCGTACTGGGGCCAACGTCCCGACTTTC.

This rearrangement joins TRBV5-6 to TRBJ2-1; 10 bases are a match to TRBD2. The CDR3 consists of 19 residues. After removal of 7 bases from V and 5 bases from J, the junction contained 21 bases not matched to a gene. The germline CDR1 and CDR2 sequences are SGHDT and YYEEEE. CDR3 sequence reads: CASRRQWGASGGGNNEQFF. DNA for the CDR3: TGTGCCAGCCGCCGACAGTGGGGGGCTAGCGGGGGAGGAAACAATGAGCAGTTCTTC.

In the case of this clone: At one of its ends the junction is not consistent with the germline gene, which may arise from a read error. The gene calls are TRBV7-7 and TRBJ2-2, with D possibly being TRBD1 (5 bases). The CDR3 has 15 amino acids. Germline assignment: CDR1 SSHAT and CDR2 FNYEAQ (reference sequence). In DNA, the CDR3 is TGTGCTAGCAAGAAGACAGATACTAACACCGGGGAGCTGTTTTTT. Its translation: CASKKTDTNTGELFF.

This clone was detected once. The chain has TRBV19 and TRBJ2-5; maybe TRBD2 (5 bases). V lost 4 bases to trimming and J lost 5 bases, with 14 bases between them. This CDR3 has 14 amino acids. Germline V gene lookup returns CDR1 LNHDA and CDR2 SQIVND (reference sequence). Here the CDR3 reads CASSSRTESETQYF. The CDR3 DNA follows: TGTGCCAGTAGTAGTAGGACTGAGTCGGAGACCCAGTACTTC.

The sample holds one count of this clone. CDR3 coding DNA: TGTGCCAGCAGTGTAAGGGACAGGGGGGGCACTGAAGCTTTCTTT. Amino acids: CASSVRDRGGTEAFF. The chain is built from TRBV2 and TRBJ1-1, with 11 bases that match TRBD1. J was trimmed by 4 bases and V by 4 bases; bases with no gene match: 5. The CDR3 sequence is 15 residues long. Germline V gene lookup returns CDR1 SNHLY and CDR2 FYNNEI.

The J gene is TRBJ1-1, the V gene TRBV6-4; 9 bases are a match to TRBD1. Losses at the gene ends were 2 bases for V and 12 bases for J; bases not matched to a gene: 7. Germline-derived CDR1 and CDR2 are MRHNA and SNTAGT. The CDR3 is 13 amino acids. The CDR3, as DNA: TGTGCCAGCAGTGACGGGACAGGGCTTCCCCCTTTCTTT. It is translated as CASSDGTGLPPFF.

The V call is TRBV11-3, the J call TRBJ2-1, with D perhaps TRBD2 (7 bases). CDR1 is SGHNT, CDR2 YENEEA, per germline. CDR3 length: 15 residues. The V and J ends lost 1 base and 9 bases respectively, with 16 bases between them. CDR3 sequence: CASSLVAAGAAEQFF. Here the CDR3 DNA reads TGTGCCAGCAGCTTAGTGGCTGCGGGGGCCGCTGAGCAGTTCTTC.

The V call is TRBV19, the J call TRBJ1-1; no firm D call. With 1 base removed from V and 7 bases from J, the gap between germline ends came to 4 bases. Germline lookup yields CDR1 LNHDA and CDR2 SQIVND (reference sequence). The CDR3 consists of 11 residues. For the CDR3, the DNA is TGTGCCAGTAGTATAGGGCTTGAAGCTTTCTTT. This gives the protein CASSIGLEAFF. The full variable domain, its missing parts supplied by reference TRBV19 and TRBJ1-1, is DGGITQSPKYLFRKEGQNVTLSCEQNLNHDAMYWYRQDPGQGLRLIYYSQIVNDFQKGDIAEGYSVSREKKESFPLTVTSAQKNPTAFYLCASSIGLEAFFGQGTRLTVV.

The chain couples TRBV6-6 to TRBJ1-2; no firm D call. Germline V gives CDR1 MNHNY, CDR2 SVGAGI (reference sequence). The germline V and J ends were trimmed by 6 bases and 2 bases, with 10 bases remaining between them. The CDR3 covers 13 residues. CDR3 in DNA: TGTGCCAGCAGCCGTTCTGTGAACTATGGCTACACCTTC. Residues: CASSRSVNYGYTF.